This T cell receptor beta chain was obtained from a study of cytomegalovirus exposure and HLA in healthy donors. Germline V gives CDR1 LNHDA, CDR2 SQIVND (reference sequence). The CDR3 has 15 amino acids. Germline trimming cut 0 bases from V and 5 bases from J; bases unmatched to any gene: 5. Study-level findings and limits: Across HLA loci, a later analysis found differing TCR association rates, with DRB1 most and HLA-C fewest.

It was with 60 Vbeta and 13 Jbeta primers that the PCR ran. Produced via immunoSEQ multiplex PCR; TCRdb's table is partial and in-frame only. The repertoire holds 150,000 to 250,000 clones, with 82% as singletons. This clone came up a few times. The antigen remains unidentified. The sequence derives from a woman aged 45-60 years in good health and CMV-seropositive. J is TRBJ2-3 and V is TRBV19; 7 positions agree with TRBD1. The sequencing input was PBMCs. For the CDR3, the DNA is TGTGCCAGTAGTATAGAAGGGACAGCTCGAGATACGCAGTATTTT. This translates into CASSIEGTARDTQYF.